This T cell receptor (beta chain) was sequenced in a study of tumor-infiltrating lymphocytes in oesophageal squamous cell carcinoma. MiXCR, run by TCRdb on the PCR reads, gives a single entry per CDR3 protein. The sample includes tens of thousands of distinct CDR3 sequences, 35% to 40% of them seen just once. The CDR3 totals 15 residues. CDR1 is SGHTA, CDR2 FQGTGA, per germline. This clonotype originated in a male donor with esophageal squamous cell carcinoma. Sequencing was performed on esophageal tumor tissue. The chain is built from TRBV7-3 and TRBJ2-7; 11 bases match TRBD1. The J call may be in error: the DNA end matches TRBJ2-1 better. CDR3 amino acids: CASSRGTGGFNEQFF. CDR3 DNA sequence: TGTGCCAGCTCCCGAGGGACAGGGGGTTTCAATGAGCAGTTCTTC.